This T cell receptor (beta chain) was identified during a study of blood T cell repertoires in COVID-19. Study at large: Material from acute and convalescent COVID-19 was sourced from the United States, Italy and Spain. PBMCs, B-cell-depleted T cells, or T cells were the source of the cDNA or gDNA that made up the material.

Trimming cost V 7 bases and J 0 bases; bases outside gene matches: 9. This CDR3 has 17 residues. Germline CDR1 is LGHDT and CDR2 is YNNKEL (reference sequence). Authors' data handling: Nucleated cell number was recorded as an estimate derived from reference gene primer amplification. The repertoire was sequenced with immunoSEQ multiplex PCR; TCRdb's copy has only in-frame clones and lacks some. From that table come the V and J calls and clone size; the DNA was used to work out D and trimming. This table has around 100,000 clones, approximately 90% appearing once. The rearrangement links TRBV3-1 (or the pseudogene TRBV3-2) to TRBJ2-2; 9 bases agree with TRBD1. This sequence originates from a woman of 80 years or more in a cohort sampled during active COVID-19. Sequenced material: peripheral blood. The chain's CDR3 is CASKGTGLIANTGELFF. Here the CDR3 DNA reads TGTGCCAGCAAGGGGACAGGGTTAATCGCGAACACCGGGGAGCTGTTTTTT.